There are a few counts of the clone carrying this T cell receptor (beta chain). Antigen: not known. The CDR3 length is 12 residues. From germline, CDR1 is DFQATT and CDR2 SNEGSKA (reference sequence). Trimming cost V 6 bases and J 0 bases, with 7 bases left between them. Prepared libraries of TCR beta cDNA carried unique molecular identifiers. TCRdb fed the PCR reads into MiXCR, producing one record per CDR3 protein. Of approximately 360,000 distinct CDR3 sequences listed, roughly 35% are singletons. This specimen belongs to a study of post-analysis software for immune sequencing data. Study outcomes and limitations: Relative to controls, patients with multiple sclerosis showed significantly lower normalized Chao1 diversity. Elevated frequency relative to controls characterized several TRBV segments in patients, TRBV5-6, TRBV5-1 and TRBV20-1 among them.

The receptor's source is a girl aged 10 to 17 with multiple sclerosis. The chain employs TRBV20-1 and TRBJ2-3; unclear D gene. The specimen was blood. Here the CDR3 DNA reads TGCAGTGCGGCACCCAGCACAGATACGCAGTATTTT. Encoded protein: CSAAPSTDTQYF.